The text below deals with one T cell receptor (beta chain). Its target is not known. Scientists made TCR beta cDNA using 5'RACE template switching with UMIs. TCRdb re-called the 5' RACE reads and gives one entry per CDR3 protein, without DNA. The table counts roughly 430,000 distinct CDR3 sequences; approximately 7% lies in the top ten. These data originate in a study of T cells expressing NK-cell markers. Study at large: One of the eight sequenced donors was seronegative, whereas the other seven were HCMV-seropositive. Whole-study findings and limits: In 6 or 7 donors, dominant NKG2C+ clonotypes were roughly 1.0-8% of CD8+ T cells.

CDR1 and CDR2 (germline): SGHTA, FQGNSA. CDR3 length: 16 residues. The rearrangement links TRBV7-2 to TRBJ2-1; the D call of TRBD2 rests on TCRdb alone, since no DNA is present to check it. This TCR was sampled from a woman between 18 and 70 years old in good health. The specimen was blood T cells: a sorted CD56 or NKG2C T cell subset, CD4+ or CD8+ T cells, or bulk PBMC T cells (not recorded which). The CDR3 sequence: CASSPPGTSGYNEQFF.